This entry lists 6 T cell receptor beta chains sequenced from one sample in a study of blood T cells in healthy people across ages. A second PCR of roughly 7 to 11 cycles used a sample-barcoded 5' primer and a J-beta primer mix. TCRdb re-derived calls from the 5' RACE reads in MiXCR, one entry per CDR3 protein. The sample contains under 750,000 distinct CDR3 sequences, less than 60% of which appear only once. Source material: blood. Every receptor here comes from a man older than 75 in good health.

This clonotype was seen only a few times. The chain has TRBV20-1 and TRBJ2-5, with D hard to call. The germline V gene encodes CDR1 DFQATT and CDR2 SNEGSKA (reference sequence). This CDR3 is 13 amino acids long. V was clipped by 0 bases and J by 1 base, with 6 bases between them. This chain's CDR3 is CSARDLGQETQYF. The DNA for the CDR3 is TGCAGTGCTAGAGATCTTGGCCAAGAGACCCAGTACTTC.

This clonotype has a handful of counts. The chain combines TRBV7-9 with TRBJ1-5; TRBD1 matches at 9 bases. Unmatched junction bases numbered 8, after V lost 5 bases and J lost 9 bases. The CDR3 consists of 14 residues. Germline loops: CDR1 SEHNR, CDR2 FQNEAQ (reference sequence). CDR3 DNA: TGTGCCAGCAGCGCGACGGACAGGGGATCGCCCCAGCATTTT. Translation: CASSATDRGSPQHF.

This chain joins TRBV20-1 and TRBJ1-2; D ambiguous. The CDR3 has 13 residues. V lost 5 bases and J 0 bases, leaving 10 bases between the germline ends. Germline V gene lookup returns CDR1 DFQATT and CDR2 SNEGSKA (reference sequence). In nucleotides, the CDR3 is TGCAGTGCTTCGGTTGGAGCTAACTATGGCTACACCTTC. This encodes CSASVGANYGYTF.

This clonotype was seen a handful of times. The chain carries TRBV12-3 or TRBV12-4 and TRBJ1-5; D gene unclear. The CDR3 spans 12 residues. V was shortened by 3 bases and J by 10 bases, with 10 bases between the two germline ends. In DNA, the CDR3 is TGTGCCAGCAGTTTTTCCACTGGCCCCCAGCATTTT. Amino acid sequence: CASSFSTGPQHF.

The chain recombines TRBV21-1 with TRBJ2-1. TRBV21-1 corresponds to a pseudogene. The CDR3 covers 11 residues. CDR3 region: CASSKGHGQFF. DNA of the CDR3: TGTGCCAGCAGCAAAGGACATGGGCAGTTCTTC.

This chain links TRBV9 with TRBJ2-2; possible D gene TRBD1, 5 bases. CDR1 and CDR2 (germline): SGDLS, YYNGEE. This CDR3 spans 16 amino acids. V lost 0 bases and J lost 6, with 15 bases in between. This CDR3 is CASSVAAGRTSGELFF. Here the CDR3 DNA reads TGTGCCAGCAGCGTAGCGGCAGGGCGAACCTCCGGGGAGCTGTTTTTT.